This T cell receptor (beta chain) was sequenced for a study of T cell responses to AZD1222 COVID-19 vaccine. Study conclusions and caveats: Spike as a whole was targeted by vaccine-associated CD4 TCRs, dominant at 160-218 and 743-854.

Sequenced by immunoSEQ multiplex PCR; TCRdb stores in-frame clones only, minus some. Here the sample spans about 180,000 clones, about 86% being singletons. This clone was seen just once. Its cognate antigen is unknown. In germline, CDR1 is SGDLS, CDR2 YYNGEE. The CDR3 is made up of 15 amino acids. Trimming took 4 bases from V and 5 from J, leaving 18 bases between them. This receptor was taken from an adult in good health. The sample was peripheral blood, taken on day 0 of AZD1222 vaccination. The genes are TRBV9 and TRBJ2-5, with a possible D match to TRBD2 (5 bases). This CDR3 is CASSPPSGEWETQYF. As DNA, the CDR3 is TGTGCCAGCAGCCCCCCCTCCGGGGAGTGGGAGACCCAGTACTTC. Full variable domain (remainder filled in from reference TRBV9 and TRBJ2-5): DSGVTQTPKHLITATGQRVTLRCSPRSGDLSVYWYQQSLDQGLQFLIQYYNGEERAKGNILERFSAQQFPDLHSELNLSSLELGDSALYFCASSPPSGEWETQYFGPGTRLLVL.